This T cell receptor beta chain was retrieved from a study of cytomegalovirus exposure and HLA in healthy donors. Notes on the study in general: A later analysis found TCR association rates differed by HLA locus, highest for DRB1 and lowest for HLA-C. According to a later analysis, donors in an Asian-associated ancestry cluster reportedly had fewer N-insertions than the roughly 640-donor mean.

With 60 Vbeta and 13 Jbeta primers, the PCR was carried out. Data came from immunoSEQ multiplex PCR; TCRdb stores just in-frame clones and leaves some out. The table records roughly 190,000 clones, 79% of them present only once. Turning to this clone: The target antigen is unknown.

Germline V CDR1 and CDR2: MNHNY, SVGAGI (reference sequence). Between the trimmed V and J ends, which lost 6 bases and 6 bases, there was a span of 11 bases. There are 13 residues in the CDR3. Sample: PBMCs. The genes are TRBV6-6 and TRBJ2-2, with a weak D call TRBD1 (5 bases). This clonotype originated in a woman aged 45-59 years in good health and CMV-seronegative. The CDR3 DNA reads as TGTGCCAGCAGATTGACAGCAGCCGGGGAGCTGTTTTTT. As protein: CASRLTAAGELFF.